This passage covers 9 T cell receptor beta chains from one sample sequenced in a study of CD8+CD57+ T cells in acquired aplastic anemia. TCR beta VDJ and CDR3 profiling used genomic DNA as template. Each CDR3 protein gets one entry after TCRdb re-called the reads with MiXCR. The sample has hundreds of thousands of distinct CDR3 sequences, about a third seen once. Patients who underwent sequencing had shown CD8+CD57+ cell expansion by flow cytometry. Specimen: sorted CD4+, CD8+, or CD8+CD57+ T cells (not recorded which) from PBMCs. These receptors came from a human donor with aplastic anemia.

The chain joins TRBV12-5 to TRBJ2-7; 7 bases align to TRBD1. Germline lookup yields CDR1 LGHNT and CDR2 FRNRAP. V shed 6 bases and J 2 bases; nucleotides not matched to a gene: 7. The CDR3 contains 14 residues. Here the CDR3 DNA reads TGTGCTAGTGGAGGGACAGTTGGGGCCTACGAGCAGTACTTC. Translating it yields CASGGTVGAYEQYF.

In regard to this clonotype: Being one base from a much bigger clone, this may be a read error. V is TRBV10-3 and J is TRBJ2-7, with D perhaps TRBD2 (5 bases). The CDR3 consists of 15 residues. V was clipped by 10 bases and J by 6 bases, with 25 bases between them. CDR1 ENHRY and CDR2 SYGVKD come from the germline V gene. CDR3 nucleotides: TGTGCCAGCTGCCGATCGGGCCGGTCCGCGGGCGAGCAGTACTTC. Translation: CASCRSGRSAGEQYF.

This clonotype was recorded at least ten times. This sequence joins TRBV16 and TRBJ1-6; D gene ambiguous. The CDR3 runs 12 residues. Germline CDR1 and CDR2: KGHSY and FQNENV. The V end was cut by 3 bases, the J end by 10 bases, with 7 bases between. CDR3: CASSHPNSPLHF. The CDR3, as DNA: TGTGCCAGCAGCCACCCGAACTCACCCCTCCACTTT.

The V call is TRBV4-1, the J call TRBJ2-7; no clear D gene. The CDR3 has 15 amino acids. V was cut by 0 bases and J by 4 bases, with 13 bases left in between. Germline lookup yields CDR1 MGHRA and CDR2 YSYEKL. This CDR3 is CASSQDRKLHYEQYF. The CDR3 bases are TGCGCCAGCAGCCAAGATAGGAAACTGCATTACGAGCAGTACTTC.

A remark on this clonotype: Possible read error: a much larger clone is one base away. This CDR3 is CASRPNQGTQYF. CDR3 in DNA: TGTGCCAGTAGACCAAATCAGGGTACGCAGTATTTT. The chain joins TRBV19 to TRBJ2-3, with D perhaps TRBD1 (5 bases). The CDR3 covers 12 residues. V gave up 6 bases and J gave up 8 bases, with 12 bases separating them. Germline CDR1 LNHDA, CDR2 SQIVND (reference sequence). Variable domain in full (rest from reference TRBV19 and TRBJ2-3): DGGITQSPKYLFRKEGQNVTLSCEQNLNHDAMYWYRQDPGQGLRLIYYSQIVNDFQKGDIAEGYSVSREKKESFPLTVTSAQKNPTAFYLCASRPNQGTQYFGPGTRLTVL.

The V and J genes are TRBV5-6 and TRBJ2-3; D uncertain. The V end lost 2 bases, the J end lost 2 bases, and 15 bases lay between the germline ends. The CDR3 has 16 residues. CDR1 is SGHDT and CDR2 is YYEEEE in the germline V gene. The CDR3 spells CASSFQVASNTDTQYF. The CDR3 DNA is TGTGCCAGCAGCTTTCAGGTGGCGTCAAACACAGATACGCAGTATTTT.

This clonotype was counted a few times. The rearrangement joins TRBV5-4 to TRBJ1-6; TRBD1 is a possible D gene (6 bases). CDR3 length: 14 residues. V lost 2 bases and J 6 bases, leaving 9 bases between the germline ends. CDR1 SGHNT and CDR2 YYREEE come from the germline V gene (reference sequence). The CDR3 region is CASSFEQGNSPLHF. In DNA form, the CDR3 reads TGTGCCAGCAGCTTTGAACAGGGTAATTCACCCCTCCACTTT.

This clonotype was counted between two and nine times. J is TRBJ2-7 and V is TRBV7-9; no clear D gene. V lost 2 bases and J 2 bases, leaving 7 bases between the germline ends. CDR3 length equals 13 residues. Germline V gene data show CDR1 as SEHNR and CDR2 as FQNEAQ (reference sequence). Here the CDR3 reads CASSLLSAYEQYF. The CDR3 region has the DNA TGTGCCAGCAGCTTATTGTCAGCCTACGAGCAGTACTTC.

The chain uses TRBV19 and TRBJ1-3, with D uncertain. The CDR3 sequence is 17 residues long. Trimming took 5 bases from V and 2 from J, leaving 19 bases between them. Looked up from germline, CDR1 is LNHDA and CDR2 is SQIVND (reference sequence). Here the CDR3 DNA reads TGTGCCAGTAGTGCCACCTCCGACGGCGGCACTGGAAACACCATATATTTT. This codes for CASSATSDGGTGNTIYF. The full variable domain, completed using reference TRBV19 and TRBJ1-3, is DGGITQSPKYLFRKEGQNVTLSCEQNLNHDAMYWYRQDPGQGLRLIYYSQIVNDFQKGDIAEGYSVSREKKESFPLTVTSAQKNPTAFYLCASSATSDGGTGNTIYFGEGSWLTVV.